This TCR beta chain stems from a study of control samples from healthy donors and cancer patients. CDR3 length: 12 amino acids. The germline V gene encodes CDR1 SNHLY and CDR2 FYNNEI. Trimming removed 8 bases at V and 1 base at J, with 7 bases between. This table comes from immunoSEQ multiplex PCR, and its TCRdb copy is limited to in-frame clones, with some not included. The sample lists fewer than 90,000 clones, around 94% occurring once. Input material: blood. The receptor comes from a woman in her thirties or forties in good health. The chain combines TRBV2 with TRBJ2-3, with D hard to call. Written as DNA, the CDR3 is TGTGCCAGCGGAAGGGGCACAGATACGCAGTATTTT. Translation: CASGRGTDTQYF.